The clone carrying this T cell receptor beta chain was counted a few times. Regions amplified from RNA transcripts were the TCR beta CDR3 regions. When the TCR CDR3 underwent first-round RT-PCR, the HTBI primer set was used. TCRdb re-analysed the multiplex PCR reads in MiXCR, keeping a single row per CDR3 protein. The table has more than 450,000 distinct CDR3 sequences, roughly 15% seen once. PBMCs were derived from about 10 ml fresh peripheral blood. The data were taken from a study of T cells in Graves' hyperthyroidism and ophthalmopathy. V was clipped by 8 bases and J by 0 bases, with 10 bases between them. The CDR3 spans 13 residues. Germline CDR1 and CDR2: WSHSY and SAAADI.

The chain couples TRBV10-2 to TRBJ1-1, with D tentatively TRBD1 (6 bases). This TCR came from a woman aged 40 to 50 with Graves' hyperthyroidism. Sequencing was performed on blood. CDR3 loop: CASETGLNTEAFF. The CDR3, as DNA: TGCGCCAGCGAGACAGGCCTGAACACTGAAGCTTTCTTT.